This TCR beta chain was found in a study of Ad26.COV2.S vaccination and SARS-CoV-2 variants. At the level of the study: Intramuscularly, Ad26.COV2.S was given either once or twice, 56 days apart. Notes on the study in general: Non-spike TCR breadth was similar in vaccine and placebo recipients. Vaccinated individuals (as opposed to placebo recipients) had higher spike-specific TCR breadth. Post-vaccination spike-specific CD8+ and CD4+ T cell responses reportedly had substantial breadth.

Sample treatment: about 20 received Ad26.COV2.S at low or high dose, single or two shots; five or six received placebo; per-sample allocation not given. Samples were taken on day 63 after the first vaccine or placebo injection. Comments on this clone: Antigen specificity is unknown.

The data were produced by immunoSEQ multiplex PCR, yet TCRdb's version contains in-frame clones alone and is incomplete. In the table there are around 320,000 clones, around 87% of which are singletons. The germline V gene has CDR1 SGHTA and CDR2 FQGTGA. V lost 5 bases and J lost 7, with 17 bases in between. CDR3 length equals 14 residues. The material sequenced was peripheral blood, taken in a trial of Ad26.COV2.S vaccine versus placebo. This receptor was taken from a person between 18 and 59 years old who received the Ad26.COV2.S COVID-19 vaccine or a placebo. This chain uses TRBV7-3 with TRBJ1-2; weak D call: TRBD1 (5 bases). DNA for the CDR3: TGTGCCAGCAGCGGCCTGGCCGGGACTTTTGGCTACACCTTC. Encoded protein: CASSGLAGTFGYTF.